This T cell receptor beta chain was observed in a study of shared clonotypes between healthy human individuals. This table comes from immunoSEQ multiplex PCR, and its TCRdb copy is limited to in-frame clones, with some not included. This sample has 170,000 or so clones; 65% to 80% occur once, and the top ten carry roughly 10%. Sequencing was performed on memory CD4+ T cells sorted from blood. Subset: CD45RA-negative fraction. This clonotype was obtained from a man aged 25 to 45 in good health.

This CDR3 reads CASSLEPIYNEQFF. CDR3 bases: TGCGCCAGCAGCTTGGAGCCAATTTACAATGAGCAGTTCTTC. This rearrangement joins TRBV5-1 to TRBJ2-1; D is ambiguous. V was cut by 0 bases and J by 4 bases, with 8 bases left in between. Germline CDR1 reads SGHRS; CDR2 reads YFSETQ. The CDR3 covers 14 residues.